The text below deals with one T cell receptor beta chain. Antigen unknown. This sample stems from a study of cytomegalovirus exposure and HLA in healthy donors. Across the study: Previous work identified 117 million unique TCR beta sequences from about 179 million T cells.

PCR involved 60 Vbeta and 13 Jbeta primers. TCRdb's table, derived via immunoSEQ multiplex PCR, lists solely in-frame clones and lacks some. This sample carries 130,000 to 150,000 clones, about 64% of them seen once, and the ten largest clones take about 3%. General observations from the study: It was approximately 160 TCR beta chains that were listed as cytomegalovirus-associated. TCR beta sequences reportedly predicted most subjects' HLA-A and HLA-B alleles accurately.

Germline V lookup: CDR1 MNHEY, CDR2 SVGAGI. This CDR3 is built from 13 residues. The V end was cut by 6 bases, the J end by 9 bases, with 15 bases between. Material for sequencing was PBMCs. The clonotype originates from a woman aged 25-40 years in good health and CMV-seropositive. This chain connects TRBV6-5 to TRBJ2-1; D possibly corresponds to TRBD2 (5 bases). CDR3 protein: CASSYAGGGEQFF. The DNA for the CDR3 is TGTGCCAGCAGCTACGCGGGCGGTGGTGAGCAGTTCTTC.